What follows is one T cell receptor (beta chain) and its context. Its antigen is unknown. Per-base qualities were not stored, and no clone one base away is much larger. This record comes from a study of glioma-infiltrating T cells (TCRdb year 2016). The study in broad terms: Sequencing of TCR alpha- and beta-chain repertoires was performed on glioma tissue, on non-neoplastic brain tissue, and on matched peripheral blood mononuclear cells. Each tissue-infiltrating repertoire was compared with the same patient's peripheral blood repertoire to measure divergence between tissue and blood T-cell populations. The paired cohort comprised three low-grade glioma patients, several primary glioblastoma patients and three non-glioma patients contributing non-neoplastic brain tissue.

Measured from the cysteine to the phenylalanine, the CDR3 is 17 residues long. Only the CDR3 part of the read is kept: 51 bases, read in frame from the first base. Looking up the germline V gene (reference sequence) yields CDR1 SGHKS and CDR2 YYEKEE. TCR alpha and beta CDR3 regions were amplified with the iRepertoire nested amplicon-rescue multiplex PCR (arm-PCR) platform from RNA. For one-step reverse transcription and amplification, roughly 95-450 ng of tissue mRNA or PBMC total RNA was used as input. Following bead purification, Illumina adapters were added by a secondary multiplex PCR, and the libraries were gel-purified between 200 and 400 bp. The libraries contained internal 6-nucleotide barcodes that were used for demultiplexing. Sequencing of libraries was performed on an Illumina MiSeq with 2x220 or 2x250 nucleotide paired-end reads. On the authors' methods: FLASH 1.2.11 was used to merge paired reads, and BWA-MEM then aligned the reads to the GRCh37 human genome before TRA and TRB reads were extracted. For V and J assignment, an IMGT-derived reference of cassette sequences and CDR3 motifs that included pseudogenes was used. Reads were translated in three frames, and productive CDR3s were defined as those with a C...FGXG motif and no stop codons. Unique combinations of V-J cassette pair and CDR3 amino acid sequence were defined as clonotypes. Reads were filtered by Hamming distance, thresholded by each sample's sequence error rate in mapped regions. TCRdb trimmed the raw reads at Q25, called clones with MiXCR and kept productive beta chains. Entries are consolidated by CDR3 protein sequence, retaining the most common genes and DNA. The V and J calls, along with clone size, are taken from TCRdb and not from the paper's own processing. The sample table records under 2,000 distinct CDR3 sequences; about 86% of these occur just once. The ten most abundant clones make up less than 80% of the sample.

Beyond this particular receptor, the publication reports: Only a very small number of CDR3 sequences turned up in both tissue and blood, a result put down to high CDR3 diversity combined with limited sampling. Group comparisons were based on small numbers of patients: three non-neoplastic, three low-grade glioma and roughly 8 glioblastoma patients. VJ-independent divergence between tissue and blood was lower than expected in non-neoplastic patients but higher than expected in all gliomas, particularly low-grade gliomas.

Sequenced material: glioma tissue, nonneoplastic brain tissue, or PBMCs (not recorded which). The sequence derives from a human donor with low-grade glioma or glioblastoma, undergoing nonglioma brain surgery, or in good health (not recorded which). Some clones in this sample may be carry-over from other donors' samples. The rearranged chain carries TRBV5-5 and TRBJ2-1; a weak D assignment points to TRBD2 (6 bases agree). CDR3 loop: CVSSSSRGVSSYNEQFF. The nucleotide sequence reads as follows: TGTGTTAGCAGCTCTTCGCGCGGGGTGAGCTCCTACAATGAGCAGTTCTTC.